The 25 T cell receptor beta chains in this list originate from one sample, sequenced in a study of shared clonotypes between healthy human individuals. Data came from immunoSEQ multiplex PCR; TCRdb stores just in-frame clones and leaves some out. Of 2 million to 2.5 million clones in the sample, almost 96% are singletons; the top ten hold approximately 0.13%. Sample: naive CD4+ T cells sorted from blood. This sample's subset: CD45RA+ positively selected. The receptors were gathered from a man aged 18 to 30 in good health.

V and J are TRBV6-5 and TRBJ2-7; 9 nucleotides agree with TRBD1. Unmatched junction bases numbered 10, after V lost 10 bases and J lost 0 bases. Germline V gene data show CDR1 as MNHEY and CDR2 as SVGAGI. The CDR3 is 15 amino acids. CDR3 loop: CATGPRDRASYEQYF. CDR3 sequence (DNA): TGTGCCACAGGTCCCCGGGACAGGGCCTCCTACGAGCAGTACTTC.

This chain connects TRBV6-5 to TRBJ1-4; D unresolved. This CDR3 comprises 11 residues. The V and J ends lost 7 bases and 12 bases respectively, with 12 bases between them. The germline V gene encodes CDR1 MNHEY and CDR2 SVGAGI. CDR3 in amino acids: CASTSSGQLFF. The CDR3 DNA sequence: TGTGCCAGCACCTCCTCCGGGCAACTGTTTTTT.

The CDR3 region is CASSPVRLAGDSFGNEQFF. The DNA for the CDR3 is TGTGCCAGCAGCCCCGTGCGGCTAGCGGGAGACTCCTTTGGCAATGAGCAGTTCTTC. V gene TRBV5-4 combines with J gene TRBJ2-1; 10 nucleotides agree with TRBD2. Looked up from germline, CDR1 is SGHNT and CDR2 is YYREEE (reference sequence). CDR3 length equals 19 residues. The J segment lost 6 bases and the V segment lost 4 bases, leaving 19 bases of the junction unmatched.

This clone was counted once. V usage is TRBV7-2 and J usage is TRBJ2-7; 7 bases align to TRBD2. The CDR3 totals 15 residues. The germline V gene encodes CDR1 SGHTA and CDR2 FQGNSA. With V trimmed by 1 base and J by 5 bases, 8 bases remained unmatched. The CDR3 region has the DNA TGTGCCAGCAGCTTAGAGAGGACTAGTTGGGACGAGCAGTACTTC. It is translated as CASSLERTSWDEQYF.

The chain employs TRBV14 and TRBJ1-6; D is uncertain. CDR1 is SGHDN and CDR2 is FVKESK in the germline V gene. V was cut by 8 bases and J by 7 bases, with 12 bases left in between. This CDR3 contains 13 residues. The CDR3 region has the DNA TGTGCCAGCTTTCCCCCGAGCAATTCACCCCTCCACTTT. This encodes CASFPPSNSPLHF.

This clone was counted only a few times. This specimen includes other DNA sequences encoding the same CDR3. V is TRBV11-2 and J is TRBJ2-1, with 8 bases identical to TRBD2. The CDR3 is 14 amino acids. After removal of 4 bases from V and 6 bases from J, the junction contained 5 bases not matched to a gene. Per germline, CDR1 SGHAT and CDR2 FQNNGV. This CDR3 reads CASSSGLAGNEQFF. CDR3 sequence (DNA): TGTGCCAGCAGCTCTGGACTAGCTGGCAATGAGCAGTTCTTC.

The chain has TRBV18 and TRBJ2-4; 9 nucleotides line up with TRBD1. The CDR3 is 14 residues long. The germline V gene has CDR1 KGHSH and CDR2 LQKENI. V lost 4 bases to trimming and J lost 4 bases; unmatched junction nucleotides: 2. DNA for the CDR3: TGTGCCAGCTCACAGACAGGGGGAAAAAACATTCAGTACTTC. It is translated as CASSQTGGKNIQYF.

The V call is TRBV5-4, the J call TRBJ2-6; TRBD2 aligns across 7 bases. CDR3 size: 14 residues. V was pared by 5 bases and J by 2 bases, with 1 base of the junction left unmatched. CDR1 and CDR2 from the germline V gene are SGHNT and YYREEE (reference sequence). CDR3 sequence (DNA): TGTGCCAGCAGAAGCGGGGCTGGGGCCAACGTCCTGACTTTC. Its protein product is CASRSGAGANVLTF.

The CDR3 nucleotides read TGCGCCAGCAGCCAAGATTCGGGGATTAGCAATCAGCCCCAGCATTTT. Translated, it gives CASSQDSGISNQPQHF. V is TRBV4-3 and J is TRBJ1-5, with D unclear. CDR3 length equals 16 residues. Trimming pared 0 bases from V and 0 bases from J, leaving 9 bases between. Per germline, CDR1 LGHNA and CDR2 YSLEER.

The V call is TRBV28, the J call TRBJ2-7; TRBD1 matches 11 bases. The length of the CDR3 is 15 residues. The J segment lost 4 bases and the V segment lost 5 bases, leaving 7 bases of the junction unmatched. Germline V gene sequence: CDR1 MDHEN, CDR2 SYDVKM. This chain's CDR3 is CASSPWGQGVYEQYF. In DNA, the CDR3 is TGTGCCAGCAGTCCCTGGGGACAGGGGGTTTACGAGCAGTACTTC.

V is TRBV7-2 and J is TRBJ2-5, with D maybe TRBD1 (7 bases). The CDR3 totals 19 residues. CDR1 is SGHTA, CDR2 FQGNSA, per germline. Trimming pared 4 bases from V and 6 bases from J, leaving 30 bases between. CDR3 bases: TGTGCCAGCAGCTCCCCCTCGGAGGGGGCGTCTTATCGCGTAAAGACCCAGTACTTC. It yields the protein CASSSPSEGASYRVKTQYF.

V is TRBV6-1 and J is TRBJ1-5, with D possibly being TRBD1 (6 bases). V lost 6 bases to trimming and J lost 0 bases, with 15 bases between them. The CDR3 is made up of 16 amino acids. Germline V lookup: CDR1 MNHNS, CDR2 SASEGT. The CDR3 region is CASSEKGDDSNQPQHF. In DNA form, the CDR3 reads TGTGCCAGCAGCGAAAAGGGGGACGATAGCAATCAGCCCCAGCATTTT.

The chain couples TRBV7-2 to TRBJ2-5, with D maybe TRBD2 (6 bases). The CDR3 covers 14 residues. V gave up 5 bases and J gave up 2 bases, with 12 bases separating them. CDR1 and CDR2 (germline): SGHTA, FQGNSA. The CDR3 spells CASSPGLLQETQYF. Written as DNA, the CDR3 is TGTGCCAGCAGCCCGGGACTTTTACAAGAGACCCAGTACTTC.

The rearrangement uses TRBV4-3 and TRBJ2-5; D may be TRBD1 (5 bases). Trimming shortened V by 0 bases and J by 5 bases, and 16 bases separated the two germline ends. Germline V CDR1 and CDR2: LGHNA, YSLEER. The CDR3 covers 16 residues. CDR3 coding DNA: TGCGCCAGCAGCCAAGAATTCCCCTCAGGGTGGGAGACCCAGTACTTC. This codes for CASSQEFPSGWETQYF.

The V and J genes are TRBV29-1 and TRBJ2-5; unclear D gene. The CDR3 loop spans 13 amino acids. Trimming took 7 bases from V and 1 from J, leaving 13 bases between them. Germline-derived CDR1 and CDR2 are SQVTM and ANQGSEA. CDR3 DNA: TGCAGCGCAACCTTCAGCCTCCAAGAGACCCAGTACTTC. Encoded protein: CSATFSLQETQYF.

This chain joins TRBV7-9 and TRBJ2-1; 8 bases align to TRBD2. V lost 2 bases, J lost 3 bases, and 9 bases stayed unmatched. From germline, CDR1 is SEHNR and CDR2 FQNEAQ (reference sequence). The CDR3 runs to 17 residues. CDR3 region: CASSLILLAGIYNEQFF. The CDR3 DNA is TGTGCCAGCAGCTTAATTCTTTTAGCGGGGATCTACAATGAGCAGTTCTTC. Using reference TRBV7-9 and TRBJ2-1 for the parts outside the CDR3, the full variable domain is DTGVSQNPRHKITKRGQNVTFRCDPISEHNRLYWYRQTLGQGPEFLTYFQNEAQLEKSRLLSDRFSAERPKGSFSTLEIQRTEQGDSAMYLCASSLILLAGIYNEQFFGPGTRLTVL.

In this sample, this clone turned up once. The J gene is TRBJ1-2, the V gene TRBV28; D perhaps matches TRBD1 (5 bases). Per germline, CDR1 MDHEN and CDR2 SYDVKM. This CDR3 region has 17 residues. V was clipped by 6 bases and J by 4 bases, with 24 bases between them. The CDR3 DNA reads as TGTGCCAGCAGCTCGGGGCAGCTTGTAGGGTTTAGCTATGGCTACACCTTC. Its translation is CASSSGQLVGFSYGYTF.

V gene TRBV29-1 combines with J gene TRBJ2-2; D is ambiguous. Trimming removed 3 bases from V and 0 bases from J, with 5 bases in between. CDR1 is SQVTM and CDR2 is ANQGSEA in the germline V gene. The CDR3 totals 13 residues. CDR3 residues: CSVDLTNTGELFF. CDR3 coding DNA: TGCAGCGTTGATCTAACGAACACCGGGGAGCTGTTTTTT.

This clone has only one observation. This sequence joins TRBV11-2 and TRBJ2-7; possibly TRBD1 for D (6 bases). The CDR3 is made up of 15 amino acids. The germline CDR1 and CDR2 sequences are SGHAT and FQNNGV. Trimming removed 6 bases at V and 3 bases at J, with 18 bases between. The CDR3 nucleotides are TGTGCCAGCAGTAATACAGACGGGACATTCTACGAGCAGTACTTC. Translating gives CASSNTDGTFYEQYF.

V usage is TRBV19 and J usage is TRBJ1-1; a possible D gene is TRBD1 (5 bases). Germline CDR1 reads LNHDA; CDR2 reads SQIVND (reference sequence). Trimming removed 7 bases at V and 1 base at J, with 16 bases between. The CDR3 loop spans 15 amino acids. CDR3 protein: CASTGRGSGNTEAFF. The CDR3 coding sequence is TGTGCCAGTACGGGGAGGGGTTCAGGGAACACTGAAGCTTTCTTT.

The chain employs TRBV14 and TRBJ2-1; 10 bases line up with TRBD2. CDR3 length: 15 residues. Germline CDR1 reads SGHDN; CDR2 reads FVKESK. Trimming cost V 8 bases and J 2 bases; bases outside gene matches: 6. CDR3 DNA sequence: TGTGCCAGCCTCCGAACTAGCGGGACCTACAATGAGCAGTTCTTC. Translated, it gives CASLRTSGTYNEQFF.

This clone was detected a few times. In DNA, the CDR3 is TGTGCCAGCAGCTTAGCCCTCTGGAACGAGCAGTACTTC. This codes for CASSLALWNEQYF. V is TRBV7-9 and J is TRBJ2-7; D unresolved. V was cut by 0 bases and J by 5 bases, with 8 bases left in between. CDR1 is SEHNR and CDR2 is FQNEAQ in the germline V gene (reference sequence). The CDR3 consists of 13 residues.

The rearrangement uses TRBV30 and TRBJ2-5, with 10 bases fitting TRBD2. J gave up 2 bases and V 0 bases, and 12 bases lay outside the gene matches. The CDR3 consists of 18 residues. The germline gives CDR1 GTSNPN, CDR2 SVGIG (reference sequence). CDR3: CAWSVVPSGGWQQETQYF. DNA for the CDR3: TGTGCCTGGAGTGTAGTACCTAGCGGGGGCTGGCAGCAAGAGACCCAGTACTTC.

The V call is TRBV9, the J call TRBJ1-4; 8 bases match TRBD1. V gave up 0 bases and J gave up 8 bases; unmatched junction bases: 9. The CDR3 consists of 16 residues. Germline assignment: CDR1 SGDLS and CDR2 YYNGEE. CDR3 in DNA: TGTGCCAGCAGCGTAGGGGTAGGACAGGGTATAGAAAAACTGTTTTTT. Its protein product is CASSVGVGQGIEKLFF. The full variable domain, in which reference TRBV9 and TRBJ1-4 provide the parts outside the CDR3, is DSGVTQTPKHLITATGQRVTLRCSPRSGDLSVYWYQQSLDQGLQFLIQYYNGEERAKGNILERFSAQQFPDLHSELNLSSLELGDSALYFCASSVGVGQGIEKLFFGSGTQLSVL.

This chain uses TRBV19 with TRBJ2-1, with a weak D call TRBD2 (6 bases). The CDR3 covers 14 residues. Germline values: CDR1 LNHDA, CDR2 SQIVND (reference sequence). V was pared by 3 bases and J by 7 bases, with 13 bases between. The CDR3 here is CASSIGGEVNEQFF. CDR3 nucleotide sequence: TGTGCCAGTAGTATCGGTGGGGAGGTAAATGAGCAGTTCTTC.